Detailed here is one T cell receptor (beta chain). Its antigen is currently unknown. Trimming took off 5 bases at V and 7 bases at J, with 21 bases between the two ends. Germline V gene sequence: CDR1 SGHVS, CDR2 FNYEAQ. CDR3 length equals 15 residues. The repertoire was sequenced with immunoSEQ multiplex PCR; TCRdb's copy has only in-frame clones and lacks some. The sample carries about 140,000 clones, about nine tenths recorded once. The sample originates from a study of T cell responses to AZD1222 COVID-19 vaccine. The study's findings and limits: Donors were chiefly white British, with a greater number of females, and clonal diversity was perhaps underestimated. Reports say nearly half of spike-specific TCRs go after unmutated variant regions. Dominant CD4 TCR responses targeted spike regions 160-218 and 743-854.

The source was peripheral blood, collected on day 0 of AZD1222 vaccination. This receptor was obtained from an adult in good health. V is TRBV7-6 and J is TRBJ2-7; the D call may be TRBD1 or TRBD2 (6 bases each). The CDR3 sequence: CASSGAAGQGGEQYF. CDR3 nucleotides: TGTGCCAGCAGCGGGGCGGCGGGACAAGGAGGTGAGCAGTACTTC.